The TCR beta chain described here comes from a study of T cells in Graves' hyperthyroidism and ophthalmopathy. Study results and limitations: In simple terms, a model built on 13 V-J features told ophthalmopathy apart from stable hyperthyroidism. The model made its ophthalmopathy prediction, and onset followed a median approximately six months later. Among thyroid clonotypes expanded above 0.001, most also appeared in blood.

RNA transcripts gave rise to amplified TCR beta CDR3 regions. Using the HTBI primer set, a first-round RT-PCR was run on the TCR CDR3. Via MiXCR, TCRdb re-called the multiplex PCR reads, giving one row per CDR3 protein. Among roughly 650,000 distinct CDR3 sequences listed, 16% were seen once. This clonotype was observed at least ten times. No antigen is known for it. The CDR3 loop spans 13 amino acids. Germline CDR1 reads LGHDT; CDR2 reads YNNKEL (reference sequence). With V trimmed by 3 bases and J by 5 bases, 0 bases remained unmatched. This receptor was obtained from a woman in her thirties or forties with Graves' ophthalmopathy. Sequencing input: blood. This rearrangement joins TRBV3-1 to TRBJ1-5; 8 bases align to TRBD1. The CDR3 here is CASSQTGDQPQHF. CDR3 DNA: TGTGCCAGCAGCCAGACAGGGGATCAGCCCCAGCATTTT.